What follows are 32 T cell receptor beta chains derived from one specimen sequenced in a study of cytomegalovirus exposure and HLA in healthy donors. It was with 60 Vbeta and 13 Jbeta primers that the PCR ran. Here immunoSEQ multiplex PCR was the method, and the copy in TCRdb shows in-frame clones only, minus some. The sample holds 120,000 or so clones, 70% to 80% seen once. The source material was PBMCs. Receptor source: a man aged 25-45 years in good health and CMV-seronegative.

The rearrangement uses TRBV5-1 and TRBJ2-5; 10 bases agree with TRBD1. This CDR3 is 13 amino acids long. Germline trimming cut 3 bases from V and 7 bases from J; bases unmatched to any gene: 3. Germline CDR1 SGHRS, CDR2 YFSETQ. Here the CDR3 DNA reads TGCGCCAGCAGCTATGGACAGGGGGGGACCCAGTACTTC. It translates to CASSYGQGGTQYF.

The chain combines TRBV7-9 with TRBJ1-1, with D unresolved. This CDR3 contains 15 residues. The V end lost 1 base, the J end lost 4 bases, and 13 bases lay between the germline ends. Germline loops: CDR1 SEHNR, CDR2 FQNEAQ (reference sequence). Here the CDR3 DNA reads TGTGCCAGCAGCTTAGGGACTGGGGTCCCCACTGAAGCTTTCTTT. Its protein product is CASSLGTGVPTEAFF. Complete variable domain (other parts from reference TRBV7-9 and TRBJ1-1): DTGVSQNPRHKITKRGQNVTFRCDPISEHNRLYWYRQTLGQGPEFLTYFQNEAQLEKSRLLSDRFSAERPKGSFSTLEIQRTEQGDSAMYLCASSLGTGVPTEAFFGQGTRLTVV.

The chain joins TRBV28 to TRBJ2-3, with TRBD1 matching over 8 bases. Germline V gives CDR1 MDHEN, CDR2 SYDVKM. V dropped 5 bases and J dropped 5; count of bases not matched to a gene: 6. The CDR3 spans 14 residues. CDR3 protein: CASSPQGAKDTQYF. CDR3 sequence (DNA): TGTGCCAGCAGTCCCCAGGGGGCGAAAGATACGCAGTATTTT.

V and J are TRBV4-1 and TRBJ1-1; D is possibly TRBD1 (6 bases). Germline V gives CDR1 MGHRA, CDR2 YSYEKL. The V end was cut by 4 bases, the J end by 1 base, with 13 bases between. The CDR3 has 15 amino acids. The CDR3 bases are TGCGCCAGCAGCCGAGCCCGGGACAAGAACACTGAAGCTTTCTTT. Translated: CASSRARDKNTEAFF.

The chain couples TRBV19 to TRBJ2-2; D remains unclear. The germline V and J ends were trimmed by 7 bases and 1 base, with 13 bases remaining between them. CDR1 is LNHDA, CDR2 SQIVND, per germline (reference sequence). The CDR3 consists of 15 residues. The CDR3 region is CASTGQRGNTGELFF. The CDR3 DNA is TGTGCCAGTACCGGCCAGAGAGGGAACACCGGGGAGCTGTTTTTT.

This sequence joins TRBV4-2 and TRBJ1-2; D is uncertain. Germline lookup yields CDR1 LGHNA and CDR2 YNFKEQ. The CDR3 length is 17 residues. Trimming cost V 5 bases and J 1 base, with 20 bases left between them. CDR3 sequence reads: CASSSHGTDTDNYGYTF. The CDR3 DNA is TGTGCCAGCAGCTCCCATGGAACCGACACGGATAACTATGGCTACACCTTC.

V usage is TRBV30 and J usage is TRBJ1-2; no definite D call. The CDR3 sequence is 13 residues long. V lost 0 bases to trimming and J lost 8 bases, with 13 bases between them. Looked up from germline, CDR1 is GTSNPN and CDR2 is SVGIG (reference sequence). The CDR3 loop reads CAWSVSRSWGYTF. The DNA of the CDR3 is TGTGCCTGGAGTGTTAGTAGAAGTTGGGGCTACACCTTC.

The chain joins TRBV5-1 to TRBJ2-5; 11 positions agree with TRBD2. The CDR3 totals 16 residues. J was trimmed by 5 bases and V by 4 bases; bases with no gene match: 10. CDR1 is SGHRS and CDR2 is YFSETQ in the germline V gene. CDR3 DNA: TGCGCCAGCAGCCGCGGGACTAGCGGCCGTGAGGAGACCCAGTACTTC. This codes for CASSRGTSGREETQYF.

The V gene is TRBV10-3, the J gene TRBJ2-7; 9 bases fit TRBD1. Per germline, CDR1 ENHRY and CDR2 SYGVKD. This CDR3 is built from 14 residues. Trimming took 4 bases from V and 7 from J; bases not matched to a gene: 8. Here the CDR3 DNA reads TGTGCCATCAGTGGGACCGGGACAGGGCGGGAGCAGTACTTC. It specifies CAISGTGTGREQYF.

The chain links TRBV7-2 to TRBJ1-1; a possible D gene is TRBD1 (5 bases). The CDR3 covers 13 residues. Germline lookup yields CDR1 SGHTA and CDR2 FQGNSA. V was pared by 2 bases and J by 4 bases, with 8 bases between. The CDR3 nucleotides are TGTGCCAGCAGCTTAACCAGGGTCACTGAAGCTTTCTTT. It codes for CASSLTRVTEAFF.

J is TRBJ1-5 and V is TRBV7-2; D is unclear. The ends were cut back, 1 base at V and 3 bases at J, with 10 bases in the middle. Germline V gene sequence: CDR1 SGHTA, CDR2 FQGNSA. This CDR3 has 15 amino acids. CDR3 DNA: TGTGCCAGCAGCTTAGAGGCAGGCCACAATCAGCCCCAGCATTTT. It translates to CASSLEAGHNQPQHF.

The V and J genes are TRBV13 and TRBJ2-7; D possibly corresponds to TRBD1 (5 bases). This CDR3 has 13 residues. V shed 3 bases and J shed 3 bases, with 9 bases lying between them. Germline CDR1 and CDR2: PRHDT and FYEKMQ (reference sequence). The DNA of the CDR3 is TGTGCCAGCAGCTTCAGGGATCTCTACGAGCAGTACTTC. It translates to CASSFRDLYEQYF.

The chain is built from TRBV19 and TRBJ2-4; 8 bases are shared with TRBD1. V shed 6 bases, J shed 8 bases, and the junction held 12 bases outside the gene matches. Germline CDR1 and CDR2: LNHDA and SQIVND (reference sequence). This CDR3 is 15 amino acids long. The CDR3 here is CASSNRKQGVDIQYF. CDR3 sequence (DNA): TGTGCCAGTAGCAATCGAAAACAGGGGGTGGACATTCAGTACTTC.

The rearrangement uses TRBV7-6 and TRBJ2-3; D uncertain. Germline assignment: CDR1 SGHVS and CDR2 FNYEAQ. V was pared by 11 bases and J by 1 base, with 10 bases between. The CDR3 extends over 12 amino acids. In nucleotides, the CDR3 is TGTGCCGTAGCCCGAGGCACAGATACGCAGTATTTT. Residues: CAVARGTDTQYF.

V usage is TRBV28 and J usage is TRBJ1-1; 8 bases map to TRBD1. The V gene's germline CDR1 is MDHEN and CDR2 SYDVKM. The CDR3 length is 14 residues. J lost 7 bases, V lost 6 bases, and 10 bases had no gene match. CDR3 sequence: CASSRGRGPDEAFF. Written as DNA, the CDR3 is TGTGCCAGCAGCCGGGGCAGGGGGCCGGATGAAGCTTTCTTT.

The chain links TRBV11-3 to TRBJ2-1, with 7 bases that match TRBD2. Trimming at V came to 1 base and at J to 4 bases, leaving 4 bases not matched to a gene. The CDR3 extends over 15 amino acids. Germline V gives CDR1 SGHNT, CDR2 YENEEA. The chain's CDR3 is CASSLASSGYNEQFF. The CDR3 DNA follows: TGTGCCAGCAGCTTAGCGTCTAGCGGATACAATGAGCAGTTCTTC. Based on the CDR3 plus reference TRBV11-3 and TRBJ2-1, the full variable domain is EAGVVQSPRYKIIEKKQPVAFWCNPISGHNTLYWYLQNLGQGPELLIRYENEEAVDDSQLPKDRFSAERLKGVDSTLKIQPAELGDSAVYLCASSLASSGYNEQFFGPGTRLTVL.

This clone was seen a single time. The CDR3 here is CASSFRDRGRPYNEQFF. CDR3 nucleotide sequence: TGTGCCAGCAGCTTCCGGGACAGGGGGCGCCCATACAATGAGCAGTTCTTC. The V and J genes are TRBV7-2 and TRBJ2-1, with 12 nucleotides matching TRBD1. The CDR3 is 17 residues long. V trimming: 3 bases; J trimming: 4 bases; junction bases outside the gene matches: 7. Germline V gives CDR1 SGHTA, CDR2 FQGNSA.

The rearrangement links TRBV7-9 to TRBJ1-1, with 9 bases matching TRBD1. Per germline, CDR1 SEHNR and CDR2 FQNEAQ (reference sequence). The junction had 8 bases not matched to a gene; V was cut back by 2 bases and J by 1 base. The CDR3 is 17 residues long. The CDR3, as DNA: TGTGCCAGCAGCTTACTTTGGACAGGGGCCACGAACACTGAAGCTTTCTTT. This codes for CASSLLWTGATNTEAFF.

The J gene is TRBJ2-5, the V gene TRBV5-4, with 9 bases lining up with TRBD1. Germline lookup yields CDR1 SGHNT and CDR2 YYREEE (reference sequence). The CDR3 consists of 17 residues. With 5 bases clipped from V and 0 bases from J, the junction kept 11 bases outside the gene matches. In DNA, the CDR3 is TGTGCCAGCAGACAGGACAGGGGCGCCTCTTACCAAGAGACCCAGTACTTC. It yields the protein CASRQDRGASYQETQYF.

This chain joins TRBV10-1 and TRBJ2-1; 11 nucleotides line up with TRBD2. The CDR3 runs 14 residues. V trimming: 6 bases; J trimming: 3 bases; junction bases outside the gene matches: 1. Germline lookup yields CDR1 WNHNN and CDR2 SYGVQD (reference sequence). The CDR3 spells CASSLAGGYNEQFF. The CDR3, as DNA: TGCGCCAGCAGCCTAGCGGGGGGCTACAATGAGCAGTTCTTC.

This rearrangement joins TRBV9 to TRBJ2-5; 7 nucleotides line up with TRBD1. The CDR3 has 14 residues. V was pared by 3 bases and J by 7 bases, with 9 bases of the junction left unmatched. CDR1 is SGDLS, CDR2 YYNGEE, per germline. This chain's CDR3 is CASSEGQSKSTQYF. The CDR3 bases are TGTGCCAGCAGCGAGGGACAGTCCAAGTCGACCCAGTACTTC.

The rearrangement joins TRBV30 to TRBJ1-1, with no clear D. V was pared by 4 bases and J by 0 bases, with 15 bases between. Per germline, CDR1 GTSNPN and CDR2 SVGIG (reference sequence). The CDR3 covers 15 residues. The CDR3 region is CAWNAGLPMNTEAFF. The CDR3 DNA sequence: TGTGCCTGGAACGCCGGACTGCCGATGAACACTGAAGCTTTCTTT.

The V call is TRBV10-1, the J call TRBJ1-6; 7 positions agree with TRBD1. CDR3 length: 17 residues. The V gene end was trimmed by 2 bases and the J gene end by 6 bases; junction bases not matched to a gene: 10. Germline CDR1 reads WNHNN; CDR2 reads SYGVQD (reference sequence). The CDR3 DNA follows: TGCGCCAGCAGTGAGGCCCGCCGTCGGACAGGTAATTCACCCCTCCACTTT. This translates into CASSEARRRTGNSPLHF.

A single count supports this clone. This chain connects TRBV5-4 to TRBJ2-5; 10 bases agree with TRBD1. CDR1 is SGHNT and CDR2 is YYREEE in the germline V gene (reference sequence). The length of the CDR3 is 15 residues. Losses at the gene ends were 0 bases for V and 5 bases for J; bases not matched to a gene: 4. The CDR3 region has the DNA TGTGCCAGCAGCTTGGCCAGGACAGGGGGGGAGACCCAGTACTTC. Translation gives CASSLARTGGETQYF.

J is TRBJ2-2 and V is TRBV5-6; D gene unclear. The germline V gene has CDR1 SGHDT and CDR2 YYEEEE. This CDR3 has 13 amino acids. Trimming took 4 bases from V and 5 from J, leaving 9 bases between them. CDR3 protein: CASSVVNTGELFF. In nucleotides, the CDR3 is TGTGCCAGCAGCGTGGTAAATACCGGGGAGCTGTTTTTT.

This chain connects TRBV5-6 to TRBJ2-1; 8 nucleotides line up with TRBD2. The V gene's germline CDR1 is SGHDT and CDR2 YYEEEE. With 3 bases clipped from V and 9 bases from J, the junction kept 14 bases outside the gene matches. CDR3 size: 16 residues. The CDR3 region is CASSSRRLAGLTEQFF. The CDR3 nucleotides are TGTGCCAGCAGCTCCAGGAGGCTAGCGGGTTTAACTGAGCAGTTCTTC.

The chain's CDR3 is CASSLGTFNQPQHF. In nucleotides, the CDR3 is TGTGCCAGCAGCTTAGGGACATTCAATCAGCCCCAGCATTTT. J is TRBJ1-5 and V is TRBV11-2, with D possibly matching TRBD1 (5 bases). Trimming cost V 1 base and J 3 bases, with 7 bases left between them. The CDR3 spans 14 residues. Germline CDR1 is SGHAT and CDR2 is FQNNGV.

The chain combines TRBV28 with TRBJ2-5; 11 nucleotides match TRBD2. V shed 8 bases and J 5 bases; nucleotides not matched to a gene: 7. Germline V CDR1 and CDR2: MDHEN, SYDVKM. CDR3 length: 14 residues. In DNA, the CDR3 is TGTGCCAGCGGAACTAGCGGGAGACGGGAGACCCAGTACTTC. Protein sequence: CASGTSGRRETQYF.

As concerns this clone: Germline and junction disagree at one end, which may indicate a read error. This CDR3 reads CASSLIQGAQVVF. In DNA form, the CDR3 reads TGTGCCAGCAGCTTGATACAGGGGGCCCAGGTGGTCTTC. This chain uses TRBV5-8 with TRBJ2-1; 9 nucleotides line up with TRBD1. Germline values: CDR1 SGHTS, CDR2 YDEGEE. CDR3 length: 13 residues.

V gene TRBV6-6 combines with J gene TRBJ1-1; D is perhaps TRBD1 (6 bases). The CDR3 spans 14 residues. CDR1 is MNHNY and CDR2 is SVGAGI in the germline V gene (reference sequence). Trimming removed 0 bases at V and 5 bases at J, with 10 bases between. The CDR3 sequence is CASSYSGGRTEAFF. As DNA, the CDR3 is TGTGCCAGCAGTTACTCTGGGGGCAGGACTGAAGCTTTCTTT.

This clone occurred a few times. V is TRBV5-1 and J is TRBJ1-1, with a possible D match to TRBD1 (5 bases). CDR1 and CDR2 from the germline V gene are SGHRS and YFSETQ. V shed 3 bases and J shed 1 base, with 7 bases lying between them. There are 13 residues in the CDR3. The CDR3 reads CASSSQGNTEAFF. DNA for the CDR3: TGCGCCAGCAGCTCTCAGGGGAACACTGAAGCTTTCTTT.

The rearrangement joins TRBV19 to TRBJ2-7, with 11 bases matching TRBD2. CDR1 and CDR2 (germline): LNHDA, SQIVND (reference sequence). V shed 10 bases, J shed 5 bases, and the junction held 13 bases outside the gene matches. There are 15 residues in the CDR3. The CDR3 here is CATPLGLAVSDEQYF. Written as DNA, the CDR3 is TGTGCCACCCCCTTGGGACTAGCGGTTTCAGACGAGCAGTACTTC.